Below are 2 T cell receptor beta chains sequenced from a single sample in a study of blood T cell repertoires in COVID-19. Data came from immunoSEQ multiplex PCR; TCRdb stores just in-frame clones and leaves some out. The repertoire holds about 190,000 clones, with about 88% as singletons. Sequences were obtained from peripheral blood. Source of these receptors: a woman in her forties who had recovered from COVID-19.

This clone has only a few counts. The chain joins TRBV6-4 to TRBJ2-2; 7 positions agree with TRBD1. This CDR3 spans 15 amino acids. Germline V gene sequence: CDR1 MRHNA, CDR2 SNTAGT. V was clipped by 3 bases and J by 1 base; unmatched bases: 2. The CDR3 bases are TGTGCCAGCAGTGAAAGGACAGGGAACACCGGGGAGCTGTTTTTT. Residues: CASSERTGNTGELFF.

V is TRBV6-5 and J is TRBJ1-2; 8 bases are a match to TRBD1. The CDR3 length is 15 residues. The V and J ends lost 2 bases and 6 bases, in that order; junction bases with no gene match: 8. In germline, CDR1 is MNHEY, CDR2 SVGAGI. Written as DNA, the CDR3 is TGTGCCAGCAGTTACCTGTCAGGGGGCGTGGATGGCTACACCTTC. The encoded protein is CASSYLSGGVDGYTF.